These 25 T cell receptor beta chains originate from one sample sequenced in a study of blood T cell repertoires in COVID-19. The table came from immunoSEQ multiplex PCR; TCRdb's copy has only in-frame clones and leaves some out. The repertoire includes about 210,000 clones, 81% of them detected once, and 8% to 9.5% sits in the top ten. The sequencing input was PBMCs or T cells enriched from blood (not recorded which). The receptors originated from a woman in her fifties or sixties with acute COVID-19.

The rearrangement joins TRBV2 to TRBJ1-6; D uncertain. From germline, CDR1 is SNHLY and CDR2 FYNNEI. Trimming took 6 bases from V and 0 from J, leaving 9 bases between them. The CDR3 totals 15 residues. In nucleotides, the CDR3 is TGTGCCAGCAGAGGAGAGAGCTCCTATAATTCACCCCTCCACTTT. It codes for CASRGESSYNSPLHF.

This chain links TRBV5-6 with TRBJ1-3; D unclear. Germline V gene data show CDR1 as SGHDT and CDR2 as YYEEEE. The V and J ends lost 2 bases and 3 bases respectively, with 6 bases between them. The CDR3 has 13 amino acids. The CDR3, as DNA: TGTGCCAGCAGCTTCGCAGGTGGAAACACCATATATTTT. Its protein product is CASSFAGGNTIYF.

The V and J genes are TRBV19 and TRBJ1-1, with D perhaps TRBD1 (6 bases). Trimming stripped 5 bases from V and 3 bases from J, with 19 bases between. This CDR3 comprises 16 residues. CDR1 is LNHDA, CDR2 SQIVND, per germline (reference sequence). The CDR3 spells CASSPRLGQKDTEAFF. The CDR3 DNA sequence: TGTGCCAGTAGTCCCCGATTAGGACAGAAAGACACTGAAGCTTTCTTT.

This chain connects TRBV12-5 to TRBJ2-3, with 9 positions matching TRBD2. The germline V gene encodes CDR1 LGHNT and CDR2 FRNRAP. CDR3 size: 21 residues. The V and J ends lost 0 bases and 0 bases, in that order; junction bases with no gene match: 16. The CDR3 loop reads CASGLVSPMAGGVTSTDTQYF. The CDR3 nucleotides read TGTGCTAGTGGTTTGGTAAGCCCCATGGCGGGGGGGGTTACTAGCACAGATACGCAGTATTTT.

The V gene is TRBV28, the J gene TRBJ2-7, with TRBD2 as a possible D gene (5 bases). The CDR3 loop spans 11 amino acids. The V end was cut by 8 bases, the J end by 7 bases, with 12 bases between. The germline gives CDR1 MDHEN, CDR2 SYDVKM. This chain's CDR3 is CASGTRREQYF. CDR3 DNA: TGTGCCAGCGGAACAAGGAGGGAGCAGTACTTC.

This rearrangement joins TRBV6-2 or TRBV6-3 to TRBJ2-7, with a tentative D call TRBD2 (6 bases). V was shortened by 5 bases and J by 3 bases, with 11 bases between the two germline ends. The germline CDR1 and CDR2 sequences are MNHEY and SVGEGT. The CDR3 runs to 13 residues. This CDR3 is CASSDFGSYEQYF. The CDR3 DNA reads TGTGCCAGCAGTGACTTCGGGAGCTACGAGCAGTACTTC.

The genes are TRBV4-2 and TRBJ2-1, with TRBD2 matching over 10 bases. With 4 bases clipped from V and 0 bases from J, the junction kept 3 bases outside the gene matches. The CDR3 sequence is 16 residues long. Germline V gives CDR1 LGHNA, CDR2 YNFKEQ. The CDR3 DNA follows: TGTGCCAGCAGCCGGACTAGCGGTGGCTCCTACAATGAGCAGTTCTTC. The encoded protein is CASSRTSGGSYNEQFF.

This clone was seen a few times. The CDR3 DNA reads as TGCGCCAGCAGCAGACAGGGGGAAAACTATGGCTACACCTTC. Encoded protein: CASSRQGENYGYTF. The rearrangement joins TRBV4-3 to TRBJ1-2; TRBD1 matches 9 bases. The germline CDR1 and CDR2 sequences are LGHNA and YSLEER. The junction had 3 bases not matched to a gene; V was cut back by 5 bases and J by 2 bases. The CDR3 extends over 14 amino acids.

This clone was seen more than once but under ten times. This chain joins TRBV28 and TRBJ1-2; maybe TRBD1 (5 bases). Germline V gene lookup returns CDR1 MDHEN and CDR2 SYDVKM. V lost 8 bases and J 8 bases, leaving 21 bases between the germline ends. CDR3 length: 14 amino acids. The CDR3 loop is CASVGAGLAEGYTF. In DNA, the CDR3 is TGTGCCAGCGTGGGAGCGGGACTCGCGGAGGGCTACACCTTC.

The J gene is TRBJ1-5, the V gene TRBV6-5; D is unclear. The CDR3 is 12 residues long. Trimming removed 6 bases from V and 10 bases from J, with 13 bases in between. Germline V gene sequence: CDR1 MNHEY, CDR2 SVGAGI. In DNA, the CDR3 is TGTGCCAGCAGGAGGTATTATGAACCCCAGCATTTT. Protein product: CASRRYYEPQHF.

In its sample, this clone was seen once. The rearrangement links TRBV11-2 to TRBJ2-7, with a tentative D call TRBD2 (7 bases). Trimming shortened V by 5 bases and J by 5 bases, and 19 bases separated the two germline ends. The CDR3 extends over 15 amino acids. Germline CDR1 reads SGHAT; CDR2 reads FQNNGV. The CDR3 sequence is CASSKLWGGANEQYF. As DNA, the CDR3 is TGTGCCAGCAGCAAACTTTGGGGGGGGGCCAACGAGCAGTACTTC.

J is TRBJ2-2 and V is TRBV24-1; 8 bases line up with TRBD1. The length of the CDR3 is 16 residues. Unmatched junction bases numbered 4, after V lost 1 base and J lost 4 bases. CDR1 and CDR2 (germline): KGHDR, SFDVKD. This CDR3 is CATSDFRQGSTGELFF. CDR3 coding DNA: TGTGCCACCAGTGATTTCCGACAGGGGAGCACCGGGGAGCTGTTTTTT.

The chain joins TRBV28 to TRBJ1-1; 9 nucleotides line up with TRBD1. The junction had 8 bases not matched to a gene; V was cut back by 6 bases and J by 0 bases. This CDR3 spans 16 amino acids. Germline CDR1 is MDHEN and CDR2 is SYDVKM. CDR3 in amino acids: CASSPAGTGMNTEAFF. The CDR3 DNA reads TGTGCCAGCAGCCCCGCGGGGACAGGGATGAACACTGAAGCTTTCTTT.

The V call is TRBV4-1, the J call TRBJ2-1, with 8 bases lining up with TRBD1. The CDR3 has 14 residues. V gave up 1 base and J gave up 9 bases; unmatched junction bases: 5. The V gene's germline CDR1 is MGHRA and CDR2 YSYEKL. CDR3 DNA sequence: TGCGCCAGCAGCCAAGGGGACAGGAGGTCTGAGCAGTTCTTC. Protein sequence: CASSQGDRRSEQFF.

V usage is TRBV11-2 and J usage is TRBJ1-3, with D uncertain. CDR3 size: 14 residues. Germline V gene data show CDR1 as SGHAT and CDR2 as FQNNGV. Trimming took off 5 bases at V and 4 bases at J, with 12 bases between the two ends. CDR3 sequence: CASSRGYSGNTIYF. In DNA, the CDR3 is TGTGCCAGCAGCCGAGGTTATTCCGGAAACACCATATATTTT.

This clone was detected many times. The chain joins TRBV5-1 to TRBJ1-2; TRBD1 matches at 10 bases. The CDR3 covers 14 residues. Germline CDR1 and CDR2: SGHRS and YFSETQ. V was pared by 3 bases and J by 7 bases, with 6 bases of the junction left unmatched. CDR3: CASSSDRGLGGYTF. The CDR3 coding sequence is TGCGCCAGCAGCTCCGACAGGGGGCTTGGTGGCTACACCTTC.

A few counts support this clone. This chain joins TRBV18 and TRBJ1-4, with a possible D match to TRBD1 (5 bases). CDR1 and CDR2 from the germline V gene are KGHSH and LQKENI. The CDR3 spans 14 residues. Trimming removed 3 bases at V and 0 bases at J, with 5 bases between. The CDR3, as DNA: TGTGCCAGCTCACCGACAGCAACTAATGAAAAACTGTTTTTT. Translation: CASSPTATNEKLFF.

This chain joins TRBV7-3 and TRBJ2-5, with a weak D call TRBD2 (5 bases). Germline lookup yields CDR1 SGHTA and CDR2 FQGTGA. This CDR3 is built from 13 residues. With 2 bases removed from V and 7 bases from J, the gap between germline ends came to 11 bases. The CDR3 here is CASSLEPRGTQYF. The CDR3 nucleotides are TGTGCCAGCAGCTTAGAGCCTCGGGGGACCCAGTACTTC.

The CDR3, as DNA: TGTGCCACTACTGAGGACAGTAGCACAGATACGCAGTATTTT. The encoded protein is CATTEDSSTDTQYF. The chain uses TRBV28 and TRBJ2-3, with D possibly being TRBD1 (6 bases). V lost 10 bases and J lost 0, with 14 bases in between. Germline lookup yields CDR1 MDHEN and CDR2 SYDVKM. The CDR3 covers 14 residues.

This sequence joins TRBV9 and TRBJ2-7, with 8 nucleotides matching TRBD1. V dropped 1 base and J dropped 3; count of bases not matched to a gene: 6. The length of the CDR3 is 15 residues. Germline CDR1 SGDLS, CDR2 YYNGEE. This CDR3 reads CASSVRTGWGYEQYF. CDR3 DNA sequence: TGTGCCAGCAGCGTACGGACAGGGTGGGGCTACGAGCAGTACTTC.

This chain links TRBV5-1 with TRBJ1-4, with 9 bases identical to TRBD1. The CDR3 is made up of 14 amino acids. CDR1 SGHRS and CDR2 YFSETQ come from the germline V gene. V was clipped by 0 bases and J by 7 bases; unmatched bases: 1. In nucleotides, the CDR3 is TGCGCCAGCAGCTTGGGACAGGGGGGTGAAAAACTGTTTTTT. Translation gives CASSLGQGGEKLFF. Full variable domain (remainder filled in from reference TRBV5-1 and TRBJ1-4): KAGVTQTPRYLIKTRGQQVTLSCSPISGHRSVSWYQQTPGQGLQFLFEYFSETQRNKGNFPGRFSGRQFSNSRSEMNVSTLELGDSALYLCASSLGQGGEKLFFGSGTQLSVL.

CDR3 DNA sequence: TGTGCCAGCAGTTATAACTACCAGACCAGCGACCAGCCAAATAATTCACCCCTCCACTTT. It codes for CASSYNYQTSDQPNNSPLHF. The genes are TRBV6-2 or TRBV6-3 and TRBJ1-6; unclear D gene. Between the trimmed V and J ends, which lost 3 bases and 5 bases, there was a span of 26 bases. This CDR3 has 20 residues. Germline assignment: CDR1 MNHEY and CDR2 SVGEGT.

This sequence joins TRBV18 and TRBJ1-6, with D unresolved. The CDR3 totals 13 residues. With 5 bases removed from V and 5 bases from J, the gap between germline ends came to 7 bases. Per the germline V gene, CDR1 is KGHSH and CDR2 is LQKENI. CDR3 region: CASSGRHNSPLHF. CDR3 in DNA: TGTGCCAGCTCAGGCCGCCATAATTCACCCCTCCACTTT.

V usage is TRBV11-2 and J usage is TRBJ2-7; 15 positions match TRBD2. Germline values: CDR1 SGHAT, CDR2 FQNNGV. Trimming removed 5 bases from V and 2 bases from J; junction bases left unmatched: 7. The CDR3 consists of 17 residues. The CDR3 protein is CASSLGTSGRSPYEQYF. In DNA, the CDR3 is TGTGCCAGCAGCCTAGGGACTAGCGGGAGGAGCCCCTACGAGCAGTACTTC. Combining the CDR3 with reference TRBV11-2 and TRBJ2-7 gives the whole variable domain EAGVAQSPRYKIIEKRQSVAFWCNPISGHATLYWYQQILGQGPKLLIQFQNNGVVDDSQLPKDRFSAERLKGVDSTLKIQPAKLEDSAVYLCASSLGTSGRSPYEQYFGPGTRLTVT.

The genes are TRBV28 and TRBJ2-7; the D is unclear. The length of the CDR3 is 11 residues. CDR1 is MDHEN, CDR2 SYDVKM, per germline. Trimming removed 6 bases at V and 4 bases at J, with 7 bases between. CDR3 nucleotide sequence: TGTGCCAGCAGCCAACTTTACGAGCAGTACTTC. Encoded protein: CASSQLYEQYF.